A selection of T cell receptor beta chains follows, all from one sample in a study of CXCR3-negative and CXCR3-positive naive CD8 T cells. TCRdb re-called the 5' RACE reads; every CDR3 protein appears as one record, without DNA. This sample's table reports 65,000 to 85,000 distinct CDR3 sequences. Material for sequencing was naive CXCR3- CD8+ T cells from blood. The receptors here all came from a human donor in good health. Some clones in this sample may be carry-over from other donors' samples. Each CDR3 is given with its conserved first and last residue. Each record gives: CDR3 protein, J gene, V gene.

CASSSTLADLKEQFF,TRBJ2-1,TRBV7-7
CSARGDLQETQYF,TRBJ2-5,TRBV20-1
CASSPGSNTEAFF,TRBJ1-1,TRBV5-5
CASSSGTRDHEQFF,TRBJ2-1,TRBV7-6
CASSPLDVGGWAYNEQFF,TRBJ2-1,TRBV7-7
CSAKDGSRGELFF,TRBJ2-2,TRBV29-1
CSASRVISGGYEQYF,TRBJ2-7,TRBV20-1
CASSKAGLSYEQYF,TRBJ2-7,TRBV7-9
CSVPGLAGEQYF,TRBJ2-7,TRBV29-1
CASSGGLSSSYEQYF,TRBJ2-7,TRBV6-2/TRBV6-3
CATAGTDMAGELFF,TRBJ2-2,TRBV7-9
CASSQVVLAGGGPQYF,TRBJ2-7,TRBV4-1
CASSWGSGNQPQHF,TRBJ1-5,TRBV11-2
CASSLVSDQETQYF,TRBJ2-5,TRBV7-8
CASSLTPYQPQHF,TRBJ1-5,TRBV14
CSAGQPSSIAFF,TRBJ1-1,TRBV29-1
CASSQEPRDDGPNYGYTF,TRBJ1-2,TRBV4-3